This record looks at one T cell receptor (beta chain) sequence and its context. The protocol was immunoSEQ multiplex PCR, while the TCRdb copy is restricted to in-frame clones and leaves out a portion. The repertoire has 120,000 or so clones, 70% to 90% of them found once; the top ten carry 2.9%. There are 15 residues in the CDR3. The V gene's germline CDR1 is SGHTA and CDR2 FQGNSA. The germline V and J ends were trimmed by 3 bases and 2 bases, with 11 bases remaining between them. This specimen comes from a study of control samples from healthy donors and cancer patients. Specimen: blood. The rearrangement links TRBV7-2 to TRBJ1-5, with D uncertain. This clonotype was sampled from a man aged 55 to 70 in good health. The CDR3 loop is CASSLSGFGNQPQHF. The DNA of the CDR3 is TGTGCCAGCAGCTTGTCGGGGTTCGGCAATCAGCCCCAGCATTTT. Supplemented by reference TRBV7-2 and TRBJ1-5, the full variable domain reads GAGVSQSPSNKVTEKGKDVELRCDPISGHTALYWYRQSLGQGLEFLIYFQGNSAPDKSGLPSDRFSAERTGGSVSTLTIQRTQQEDSAVYLCASSLSGFGNQPQHFGDGTRLSIL.